These 9 T cell receptor beta chains originate from one sample sequenced in a study of cytomegalovirus exposure and HLA in healthy donors. 60 Vbeta and 13 Jbeta primers were used in PCR. Using immunoSEQ multiplex PCR, the repertoire was profiled, and TCRdb retains in-frame clones only, with some absent. The top ten hold 6.5% to 8.5% of the sample, which has approximately 160,000 clones, 60% to 85% seen once. The sample was PBMCs. Source of these receptors: a woman aged 40 to 49 in good health and CMV-seropositive.

As regards this clone: Relative to the germline gene, one junction end is altered; a read error may explain this. Other nucleotide sequences from this sample produce the same CDR3. This rearrangement joins TRBV5-1 to TRBJ1-2, with D hard to call. Germline V gene sequence: CDR1 SGHRS, CDR2 YFSETQ. This CDR3 has 12 residues. The chain's CDR3 is CASSLTSYGYTF. The CDR3, as DNA: TGCGCCAGCAGTTTAACTAGCTATGGCTACACTTTC.

This clone was observed once. The chain joins TRBV18 to TRBJ2-7; D remains ambiguous. Germline lookup yields CDR1 KGHSH and CDR2 LQKENI. Trimming removed 5 bases at V and 2 bases at J, with 16 bases between. The CDR3 contains 15 residues. CDR3 protein: CASSAQYDMPYEQYF. CDR3 DNA sequence: TGTGCCAGCTCAGCACAATACGACATGCCCTACGAGCAGTACTTC.

The chain couples TRBV28 to TRBJ2-3; 7 bases map to TRBD1. The germline V gene has CDR1 MDHEN and CDR2 SYDVKM. V was pared by 7 bases and J by 5 bases, with 6 bases of the junction left unmatched. CDR3 length equals 13 residues. This CDR3 reads CASNRGGVDTQYF. As DNA, the CDR3 is TGTGCCAGCAATAGAGGGGGCGTAGATACGCAGTATTTT.

The CDR3 sequence is CARSPRTSSFDEQFF. DNA of the CDR3: TGTGCCAGAAGCCCCCGGACTAGTTCTTTCGATGAGCAGTTCTTC. V usage is TRBV7-5 and J usage is TRBJ2-1; the D segment call TRBD2 is taken from the table without a DNA check. TRBV7-5 is a documented pseudogene. This CDR3 spans 15 amino acids.

The J gene is TRBJ1-5, the V gene TRBV30, with TRBD1 matching over 7 bases. In germline, CDR1 is GTSNPN, CDR2 SVGIG (reference sequence). The V segment lost 1 base and the J segment 5 bases; nucleotides outside the gene matches: 14. The CDR3 is 17 amino acids. The CDR3 DNA follows: TGTGCCTGGAGTGAGGGCCTTAAGGACAGGATCTATCAGCCCCAGCATTTT. This encodes CAWSEGLKDRIYQPQHF.

CDR3 residues: CASRLGGSSYEQYF. The CDR3 nucleotides are TGTGCCAGCCGATTAGGGGGCTCTTCCTACGAGCAGTACTTC. The rearrangement uses TRBV27 and TRBJ2-7; 7 bases line up with TRBD1. The CDR3 has 14 residues. The germline V gene has CDR1 MNHEY and CDR2 SMNVEV (reference sequence). J lost 1 base, V lost 8 bases, and 8 bases had no gene match.

This chain links TRBV11-3 with TRBJ2-1, with 9 bases fitting TRBD2. The CDR3 has 16 residues. Trimming took 4 bases from V and 10 from J; bases not matched to a gene: 14. Germline V gene data show CDR1 as SGHNT and CDR2 as YENEEA. The CDR3 is CASSYPSGRGGGEQFF. The CDR3, as DNA: TGTGCCAGCAGCTACCCCTCTGGGCGGGGGGGCGGGGAGCAGTTCTTC.

This clone was counted a few times. The rearrangement uses TRBV5-5 and TRBJ2-1; 7 bases line up with TRBD1. This CDR3 is 14 amino acids long. Germline V gene sequence: CDR1 SGHKS, CDR2 YYEKEE (reference sequence). V dropped 4 bases and J dropped 5; count of bases not matched to a gene: 6. The CDR3 sequence: CASSKQGSNNEQFF. The CDR3 coding sequence is TGTGCCAGCAGCAAACAGGGGTCTAACAATGAGCAGTTCTTC.

The J gene is TRBJ2-7, the V gene TRBV14, with no clear D. V lost 0 bases and J lost 6, with 18 bases in between. CDR1 is SGHDN, CDR2 FVKESK, per germline. This CDR3 is built from 16 residues. The CDR3 is CASSQDWVPNGVEQYF. The DNA of the CDR3 is TGTGCCAGCAGCCAAGACTGGGTACCTAATGGAGTCGAGCAGTACTTC.